This T cell receptor beta chain came from a study of T-cell reconstitution after alpha-beta-depleted transplantation in children. The V gene lost 6 bases and the J gene lost 0 bases, with 16 bases spanning the gap. The CDR3 spans 16 residues. Study-level results: It was surviving recipient T cells and thymic progenitors that gave some patients high TCRbeta diversity at day 60. After transplant, at about two months, alpha-beta T cells were reportedly derived from several hundred expanded graft clones. Diversity and T-cell counts at one year after transplant derived mostly from new T cells.

Unique molecular identifiers were used in preparing the TCRbeta library. TCRdb fed the PCR reads into MiXCR, producing one record per CDR3 protein. This table has about 980,000 distinct CDR3 sequences, about 29% appearing once. This clonotype turned up a few times. The antigen remains unidentified. The source material was PBMCs, mostly from graft donor cells, sampled 360 days after TCRalphabeta/CD19-depleted stem cell transplant. This chain joins TRBV12-3 or TRBV12-4 and TRBJ2-3, with D maybe TRBD2 (5 bases). The source of this sequence is a boy younger than two who had a stem cell transplant for SCID, so the T cells may come from the graft donor. CDR3 bases: TGTGCCAGCAGACCCCTGTTGCGGACTAGCACAGATACGCAGTATTTT. This gives the protein CASRPLLRTSTDTQYF.